Listed below are T cell receptor beta chains from one sample, sequenced in a study of blood T cell repertoires in COVID-19. Assay used: immunoSEQ multiplex PCR; TCRdb lists only in-frame clones, some missing. The sample lists under 45,000 clones; 75% to 90% were seen once. Sequenced: peripheral blood. The receptors derive from a man in his fifties or sixties with active or convalescent COVID-19. The CDR3 runs from the conserved cysteine through the conserved F or W. D genes are given only for firm matches. Part of the rows lack a size; the others show once, few, many or a class for expanded clones.

once	TRBD1	TRBV5-6	TRBJ1-3	15	TGTGCCAGCAGCTCGACAGGGATCAGTGGAAACACCATATATTTT	CASSSTGISGNTIYF
NA	TRBD1	TRBV9	TRBJ1-2	15	TGTGCCAGCAGCCCCGGACAGGGGGCGCATTATGGCTACACCTTC	CASSPGQGAHYGYTF
NA	TRBD2	TRBV2	TRBJ2-1	16	TGTGCCAGCAGCTTTTCTAGCGGGAGGGCCGCCAATGAGCAGTTCTTC	CASSFSSGRAANEQFF
once	TRBD2	TRBV30	TRBJ2-1	15	TGTGCCTGGAGTGTGGGGCTAGCGGAAAACAATGAGCAGTTCTTC	CAWSVGLAENNEQFF
NA	NA	TRBV11-3	TRBJ2-2	14	TGTGCCAGCAGCTTTACATCCAACACCGGGGAGCTGTTTTTT	CASSFTSNTGELFF
NA	TRBD1	TRBV5-1	TRBJ1-1	15	TGCGCCAGCAGCTTGTCGACAGGGGGAAACACTGAAGCTTTCTTT	CASSLSTGGNTEAFF
NA	NA	TRBV15	TRBJ2-5	11	TGTGCCACCAGCACGGAGGAGACCCAGTACTTC	CATSTEETQYF
NA	NA	TRBV11-3	TRBJ1-1	15	TGTGCCAGCAGCTTCCAGGGAGGGGTGAACACTGAAGCTTTCTTT	CASSFQGGVNTEAFF
NA	TRBD1	TRBV4-1	TRBJ2-5	15	TGCGCCAGCAGCCAAGTCCACAGGGGGCTTGAGACCCAGTACTTC	CASSQVHRGLETQYF
once	TRBD2	TRBV7-2	TRBJ2-5	17	TGTGCCAGCAGCTTAGTTCTTTTAGCGGGAGGTGGTGAGACCCAGTACTTC	CASSLVLLAGGGETQYF
NA	NA	TRBV5-4	TRBJ1-1	14	TGTGCCAGCAGCTTGGCGGGGGTGTGGACTGAAGCTTTCTTT	CASSLAGVWTEAFF
NA	TRBD1	TRBV2	TRBJ2-3	14	TGTGCCAGCAGACAGGGACAGGGCCCAGATACGCAGTATTTT	CASRQGQGPDTQYF
NA	TRBD2	TRBV3-1/TRBV3-2	TRBJ2-3	14	TGTGCCAGCAGCCAATCGGGGACTAGGCTTACGCAGTATTTT	CASSQSGTRLTQYF
few	TRBD1	TRBV6-5	TRBJ1-5	13	TGTGCCAGCAGAGCACAGGGGGCACAGCCCCAGCATTTT	CASRAQGAQPQHF
NA	NA	TRBV6-5	TRBJ2-1	15	TGTGCCAGCAGTCCGCAGGGGAGCTCCTACAATGAGCAGTTCTTC	CASSPQGSSYNEQFF
NA	NA	TRBV20-1	TRBJ2-1	13	TGCAGTGCTAGTTTGACTTCCGACAATGAGCAGTTCTTC	CSASLTSDNEQFF
once	NA	TRBV7-8	TRBJ2-2	14	TGTGCCAGCAGCTTACCCAGGGATGCCGGGGAGCTGTTTTTT	CASSLPRDAGELFF
NA	TRBD1	TRBV20-1	TRBJ2-4	11	TGCAGTGCTAGGGGGGACAGGGATCAGTACTTC	CSARGDRDQYF
NA	NA	TRBV4-1	TRBJ1-6	16	TGCGCCAGCAGCCACCGAGACAGTTCCTATAATTCACCCCTCCACTTT	CASSHRDSSYNSPLHF
NA	TRBD2	TRBV3-1/TRBV3-2	TRBJ2-1	17	TGTGCCAGCAGCCAAGGGCCGGGACTAGGAGCGTCCAATGAGCAGTTCTTC	CASSQGPGLGASNEQFF
once	TRBD1	TRBV5-5	TRBJ1-2	14	TGTGCCAGCAGCGGAGACAGGGGAGACTATGGCTACACCTTC	CASSGDRGDYGYTF
NA	NA	TRBV6-5	TRBJ2-2	16	TGTGCCAGCAGTTCCCGAAATACGGGGAACACCGGGGAGCTGTTTTTT	CASSSRNTGNTGELFF
few	TRBD2	TRBV5-4	TRBJ2-5	15	TGTGCCAGCAGCTTGCGTACAGCGGGAGTGGAGACCCAGTACTTC	CASSLRTAGVETQYF
NA	NA	TRBV7-9	TRBJ1-1	16	TGTGCCAGCAGCTTAGCGCAGGCAGCTCTGAACACTGAAGCTTTCTTT	CASSLAQAALNTEAFF
few	TRBD1	TRBV29-1	TRBJ2-2	14	TGCAGCGCCGGGACAGTTTTTAAGACCGGGGAGCTGTTTTTT	CSAGTVFKTGELFF
few	TRBD1	TRBV9	TRBJ1-2	15	TGTGCCAGCAGGGGACAGGGAGGCACCAACTATGGCTACACCTTC	CASRGQGGTNYGYTF
NA	NA	TRBV18	TRBJ2-4	16	TGTGCCAGCTCACCGAGCGACAGCTTAGCCAAAAACATTCAGTACTTC	CASSPSDSLAKNIQYF
NA	NA	TRBV7-8	TRBJ2-1	16	TGTGCCAGCAGCCGTACCCAGGGGACCGCCTACAATGAGCAGTTCTTC	CASSRTQGTAYNEQFF
NA	NA	TRBV21-1	TRBJ1-6	16	TGTGCCAGCAGCAGGCCGGGACAAATGAGGAATTCACCCCTCCACTTT	CASSRPGQMRNSPLHF
NA	TRBD1	TRBV6-2/TRBV6-3	TRBJ2-5	20	TGTGCCAGCAGTTACAACCCATCCCGAGACAGGGTTTCCCACCAAGAGACCCAGTACTTC	CASSYNPSRDRVSHQETQYF
NA	NA	TRBV7-2	TRBJ2-1	12	TGTGCCAGCAGCTACAGGGTTGGGGAGCAGTTCTTC	CASSYRVGEQFF
once	TRBD1	TRBV28	TRBJ1-2	12	TGTGCCAGCAGTTTCAAGGGGGCCGGCTACACCTTC	CASSFKGAGYTF
NA	NA	TRBV3-1/TRBV3-2	TRBJ1-5	14	TGTGCCAGCAGCCTCGGTAATAGCAATCAGCCCCAGCATTTT	CASSLGNSNQPQHF
NA	NA	TRBV11-2	TRBJ1-1	15	TGTGCCAGCAGCTTAGAGCCGGGTCCCAACACTGAAGCTTTCTTT	CASSLEPGPNTEAFF
NA	TRBD1	TRBV2	TRBJ2-2	15	TGTGCCAGCAGTGAACGACAGGGTGGTACCGGGGAGCTGTTTTTT	CASSERQGGTGELFF
NA	NA	TRBV9	TRBJ1-4	16	TGTGCCAGCAGCGTAGGCTCAGGGGTTCCTAATGAAAAACTGTTTTTT	CASSVGSGVPNEKLFF
few	NA	TRBV4-3	TRBJ2-1	14	TGCGCCAGCAGCCAGAATAGAGCTACTAATGAGCAGTTCTTC	CASSQNRATNEQFF
few	NA	TRBV7-9	TRBJ1-4	13	TGTGCCAGCAGCTTAGGGGCAGGGCGAAATTTGTTTTTT	CASSLGAGRNLFF
NA	TRBD1	TRBV10-3	TRBJ1-2	14	TGTGCCATCAGTGTTGCGACAGGGGGCTATGGCTACACCTTC	CAISVATGGYGYTF
NA	TRBD1	TRBV19	TRBJ1-2	13	TGTGCCAGTAGTGTGGGACAGGGGGGAGAGAACACCTTC	CASSVGQGGENTF
NA	TRBD1	TRBV27	TRBJ1-2	14	TGTGCCAGCAGTTTTTCGGGACAGGGCTATGGCTACACCTTC	CASSFSGQGYGYTF
NA	NA	TRBV6-1	TRBJ2-3	13	TGTGCCAGCAGTGATGAGAACACAGATACGCAGTATTTT	CASSDENTDTQYF